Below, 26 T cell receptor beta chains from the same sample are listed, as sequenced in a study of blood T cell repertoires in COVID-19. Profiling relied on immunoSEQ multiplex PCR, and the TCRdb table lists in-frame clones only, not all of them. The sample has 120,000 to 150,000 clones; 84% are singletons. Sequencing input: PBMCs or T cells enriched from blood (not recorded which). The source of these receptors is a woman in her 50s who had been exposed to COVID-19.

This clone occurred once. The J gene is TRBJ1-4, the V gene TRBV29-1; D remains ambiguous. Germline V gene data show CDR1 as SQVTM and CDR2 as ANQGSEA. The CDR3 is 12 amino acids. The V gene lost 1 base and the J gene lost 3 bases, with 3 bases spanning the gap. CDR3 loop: CSVEAANEKLFF. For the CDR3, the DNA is TGCAGCGTTGAAGCGGCTAATGAAAAACTGTTTTTT.

CDR3 sequence reads: CAISGSGAGPNTEAFF. DNA of the CDR3: TGTGCCATCAGTGGTAGTGGGGCAGGTCCGAACACTGAAGCTTTCTTT. This chain links TRBV10-3 with TRBJ1-1; maybe TRBD1 (5 bases). V lost 4 bases to trimming and J lost 1 base, with 16 bases between them. The CDR3 covers 16 residues. Germline V gene data show CDR1 as ENHRY and CDR2 as SYGVKD.

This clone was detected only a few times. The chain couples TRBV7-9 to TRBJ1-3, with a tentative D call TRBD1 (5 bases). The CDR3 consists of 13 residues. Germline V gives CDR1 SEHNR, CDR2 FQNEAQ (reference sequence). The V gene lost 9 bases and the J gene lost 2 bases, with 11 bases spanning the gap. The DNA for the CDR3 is TGTGCCAGACGGGGGAAACCTGGAAACACCATATATTTT. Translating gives CARRGKPGNTIYF.

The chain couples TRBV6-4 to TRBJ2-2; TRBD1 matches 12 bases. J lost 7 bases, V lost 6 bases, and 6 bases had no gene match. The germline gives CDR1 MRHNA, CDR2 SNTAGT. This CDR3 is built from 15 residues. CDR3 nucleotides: TGTGCCAGCAGACCGGGACAGGGGGCGATCGGGGAGCTGTTTTTT. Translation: CASRPGQGAIGELFF.

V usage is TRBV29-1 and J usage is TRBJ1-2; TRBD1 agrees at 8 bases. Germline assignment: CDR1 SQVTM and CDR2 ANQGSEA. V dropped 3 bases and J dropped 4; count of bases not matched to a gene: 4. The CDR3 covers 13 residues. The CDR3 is CSVERTGTYGYTF. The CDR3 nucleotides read TGCAGCGTTGAGAGGACAGGGACCTATGGCTACACCTTC.

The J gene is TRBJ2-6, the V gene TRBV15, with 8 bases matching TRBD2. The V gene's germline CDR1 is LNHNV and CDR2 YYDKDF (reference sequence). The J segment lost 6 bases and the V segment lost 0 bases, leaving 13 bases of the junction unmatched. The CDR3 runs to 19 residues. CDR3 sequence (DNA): TGTGCCACCAGCAGAGATCAGCGGGGGCCCTCTCTAGAGGCCAACGTCCTGACTTTC. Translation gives CATSRDQRGPSLEANVLTF.

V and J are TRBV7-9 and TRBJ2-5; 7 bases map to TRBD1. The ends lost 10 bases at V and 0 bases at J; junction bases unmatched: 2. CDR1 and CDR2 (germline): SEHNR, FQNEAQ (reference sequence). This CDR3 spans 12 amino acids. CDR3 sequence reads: CAIQGDQETQYF. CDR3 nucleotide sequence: TGTGCCATCCAGGGGGACCAAGAGACCCAGTACTTC.

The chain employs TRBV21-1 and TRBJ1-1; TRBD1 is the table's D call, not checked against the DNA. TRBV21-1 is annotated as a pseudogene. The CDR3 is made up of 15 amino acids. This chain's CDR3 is CASSKFRTGSTEAFF. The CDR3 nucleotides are TGTGCCAGCAGCAAGTTTCGGACAGGGAGCACTGAAGCTTTCTTT.

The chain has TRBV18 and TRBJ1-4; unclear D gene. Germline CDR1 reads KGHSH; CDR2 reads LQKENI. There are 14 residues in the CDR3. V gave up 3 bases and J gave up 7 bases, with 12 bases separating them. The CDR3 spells CASSPTLQIEKLFF. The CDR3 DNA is TGTGCCAGCTCACCCACTCTACAGATTGAAAAACTGTTTTTT. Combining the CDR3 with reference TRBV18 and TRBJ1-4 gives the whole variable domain NAGVMQNPRHLVRRRGQEARLRCSPMKGHSHVYWYRQLPEEGLKFMVYLQKENIIDESGMPKERFSAEFPKEGPSILRIQQVVRGDSAAYFCASSPTLQIEKLFFGSGTQLSVL.

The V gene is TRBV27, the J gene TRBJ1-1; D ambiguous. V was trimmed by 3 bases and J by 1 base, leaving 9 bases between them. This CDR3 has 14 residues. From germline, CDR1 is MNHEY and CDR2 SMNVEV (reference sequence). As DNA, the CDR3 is TGTGCCAGCAGTTTCGGGTCTTGGAACACTGAAGCTTTCTTT. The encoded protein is CASSFGSWNTEAFF.

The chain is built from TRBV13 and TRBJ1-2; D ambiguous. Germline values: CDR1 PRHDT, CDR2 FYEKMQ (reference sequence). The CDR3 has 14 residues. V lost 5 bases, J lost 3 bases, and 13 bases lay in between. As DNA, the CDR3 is TGTGCCAGCAGCCTACGAGTCGGGGACTATGGCTACACCTTC. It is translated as CASSLRVGDYGYTF.

The CDR3 loop reads CASSAGTGIAEQFF. The CDR3 DNA reads TGTGCCAGCAGCGCGGGGACAGGGATCGCTGAGCAGTTCTTC. The gene calls are TRBV7-6 and TRBJ2-1; 9 bases are shared with TRBD1. With 5 bases clipped from V and 9 bases from J, the junction kept 8 bases outside the gene matches. This CDR3 comprises 14 residues. Germline values: CDR1 SGHVS, CDR2 FNYEAQ.

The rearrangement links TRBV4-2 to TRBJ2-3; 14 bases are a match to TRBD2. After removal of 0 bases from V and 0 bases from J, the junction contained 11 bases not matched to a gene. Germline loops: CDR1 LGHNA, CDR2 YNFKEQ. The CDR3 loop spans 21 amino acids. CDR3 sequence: CASSQDRGGLAGAYSTDTQYF. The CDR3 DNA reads TGTGCCAGCAGCCAAGATCGCGGGGGACTAGCGGGGGCATATAGCACAGATACGCAGTATTTT.

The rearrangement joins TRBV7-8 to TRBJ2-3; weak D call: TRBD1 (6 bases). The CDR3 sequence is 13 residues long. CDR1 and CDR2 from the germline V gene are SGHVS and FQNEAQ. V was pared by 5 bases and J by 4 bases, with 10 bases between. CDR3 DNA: TGTGCCAGCAGCAGGGGGTTCGCAGATACGCAGTATTTT. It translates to CASSRGFADTQYF.

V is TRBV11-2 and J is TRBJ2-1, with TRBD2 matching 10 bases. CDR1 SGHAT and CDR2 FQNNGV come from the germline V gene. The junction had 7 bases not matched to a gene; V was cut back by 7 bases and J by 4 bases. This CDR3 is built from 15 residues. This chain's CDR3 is CASTPGLANYNEQFF. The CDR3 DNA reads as TGTGCCAGCACCCCGGGACTAGCGAATTACAATGAGCAGTTCTTC.

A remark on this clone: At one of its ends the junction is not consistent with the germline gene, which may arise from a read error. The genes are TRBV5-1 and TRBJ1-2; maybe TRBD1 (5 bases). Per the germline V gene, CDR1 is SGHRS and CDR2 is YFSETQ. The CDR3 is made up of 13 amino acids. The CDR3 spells CASSLLGDYGYTF. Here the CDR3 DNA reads TGCGCCAGTAGCTTGCTAGGGGACTATGGCTACACCTTC.

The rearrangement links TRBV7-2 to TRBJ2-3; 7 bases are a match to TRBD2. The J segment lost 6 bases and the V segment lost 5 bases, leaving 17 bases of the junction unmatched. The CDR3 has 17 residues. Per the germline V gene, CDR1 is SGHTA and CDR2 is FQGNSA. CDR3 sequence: CASSPPGGRPVLDTQYF. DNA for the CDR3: TGTGCCAGCAGCCCCCCGGGGGGACGGCCGGTTTTGGATACGCAGTATTTT. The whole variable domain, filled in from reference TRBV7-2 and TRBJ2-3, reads GAGVSQSPSNKVTEKGKDVELRCDPISGHTALYWYRQSLGQGLEFLIYFQGNSAPDKSGLPSDRFSAERTGGSVSTLTIQRTQQEDSAVYLCASSPPGGRPVLDTQYFGPGTRLTVL.

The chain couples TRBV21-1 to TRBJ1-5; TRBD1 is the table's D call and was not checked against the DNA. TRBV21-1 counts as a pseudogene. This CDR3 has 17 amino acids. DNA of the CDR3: TGTGCCAGCACCTTAGACAAATCCCCCCTTAGCAATCAGCCCCAGCATTTT. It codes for CASTLDKSPLSNQPQHF.

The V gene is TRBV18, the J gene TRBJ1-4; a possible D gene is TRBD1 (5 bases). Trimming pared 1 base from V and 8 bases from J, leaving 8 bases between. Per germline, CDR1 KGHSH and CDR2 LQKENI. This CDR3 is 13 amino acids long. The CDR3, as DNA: TGTGCCAGCTCACCACAGGGGCAAGAAAAACTGTTTTTT. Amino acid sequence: CASSPQGQEKLFF.

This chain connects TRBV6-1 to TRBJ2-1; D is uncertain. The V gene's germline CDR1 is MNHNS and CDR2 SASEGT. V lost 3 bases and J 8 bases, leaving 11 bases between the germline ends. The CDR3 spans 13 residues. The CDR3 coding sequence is TGTGCCAGCAGTGAGACATCGTTTTATGAGCAGTTCTTC. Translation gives CASSETSFYEQFF.

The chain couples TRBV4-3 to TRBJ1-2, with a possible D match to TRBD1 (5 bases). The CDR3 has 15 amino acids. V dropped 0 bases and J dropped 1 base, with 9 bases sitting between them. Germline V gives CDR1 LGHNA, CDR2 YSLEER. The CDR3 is CASSQDWGSNYGYTF. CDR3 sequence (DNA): TGCGCCAGCAGCCAAGACTGGGGCAGTAACTATGGCTACACCTTC.

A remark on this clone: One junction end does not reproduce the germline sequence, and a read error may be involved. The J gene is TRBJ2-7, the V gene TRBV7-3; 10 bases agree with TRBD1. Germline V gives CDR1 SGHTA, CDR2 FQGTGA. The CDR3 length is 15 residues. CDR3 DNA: TGTGCCAGCAGCCTAACCGGACAGGGGGGCTACGAGCAGTACTTC. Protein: CASSLTGQGGYEQYF. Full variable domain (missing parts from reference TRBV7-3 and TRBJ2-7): GAGVSQTPSNKVTEKGKYVELRCDPISGHTALYWYRQSLGQGPEFLIYFQGTGAADDSGLPNDRFFAVRPEGSVSTLKIQRTERGDSAVYLCASSLTGQGGYEQYFGPGTRLTVT.

The CDR3 sequence is CSAPDYGYTF. The CDR3 region has the DNA TGCAGTGCCCCAGACTATGGCTACACCTTC. The V and J genes are TRBV20-1 and TRBJ1-2; D gene uncertain. Germline CDR1 and CDR2: DFQATT and SNEGSKA (reference sequence). The CDR3 extends over 10 amino acids. With 6 bases removed from V and 3 bases from J, the gap between germline ends came to 5 bases.

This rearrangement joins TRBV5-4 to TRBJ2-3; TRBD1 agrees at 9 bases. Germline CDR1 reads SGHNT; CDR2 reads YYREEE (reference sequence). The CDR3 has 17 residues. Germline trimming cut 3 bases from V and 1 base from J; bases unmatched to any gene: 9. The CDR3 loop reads CASSYGQGTTRTDTQYF. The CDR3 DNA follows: TGTGCCAGCAGCTACGGACAGGGGACCACTCGCACAGATACGCAGTATTTT. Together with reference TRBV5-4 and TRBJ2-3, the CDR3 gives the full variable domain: ETGVTQSPTHLIKTRGQQVTLRCSSQSGHNTVSWYQQALGQGPQFIFQYYREEENGRGNFPPRFSGLQFPNYSSELNVNALELDDSALYLCASSYGQGTTRTDTQYFGPGTRLTVL.

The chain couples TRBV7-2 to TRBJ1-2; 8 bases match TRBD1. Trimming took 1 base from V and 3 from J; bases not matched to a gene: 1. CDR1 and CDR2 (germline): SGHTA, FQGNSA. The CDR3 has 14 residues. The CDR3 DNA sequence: TGTGCCAGCAGCTTAGGGGGACAGGACTATGGCTACACCTTC. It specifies CASSLGGQDYGYTF.

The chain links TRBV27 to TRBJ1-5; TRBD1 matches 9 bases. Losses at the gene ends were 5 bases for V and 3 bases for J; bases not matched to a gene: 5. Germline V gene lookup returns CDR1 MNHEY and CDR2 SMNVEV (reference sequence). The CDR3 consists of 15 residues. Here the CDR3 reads CASSARDRANQPQHF. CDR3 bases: TGTGCCAGCAGTGCGCGGGACAGGGCCAATCAGCCCCAGCATTTT.